The following is a T cell receptor beta chain sequence with its context. Its antigen is unknown. Assay used: immunoSEQ multiplex PCR; TCRdb lists only in-frame clones, some missing. The table includes some 36,000 clones, 85% to 95% detected once. Time point reported: recipient sample about 28 days before transplant, after cytoreduction. The CDR3 totals 14 residues. From germline, CDR1 is LNHDA and CDR2 SQIVND (reference sequence). The V and J ends lost 3 bases and 7 bases respectively, with 15 bases between them. The sample is drawn from a study of T cell clonotyping in hematopoietic cell transplantation. Study context: Pretransplant recipient samples were taken after cytoreduction. General observations from the study: Recipient TCR diversity dropped after transplant; expanded clonotypes rose from day 30 to 180. Higher Inverse Simpson Index values in graft donor and pretransplant recipient predicted broader posttransplant TCR diversity.

This chain connects TRBV19 to TRBJ1-1; D uncertain. Sequencing used peripheral blood mononuclear cells, obtained before stem cell transplant. The clonotype comes from a man aged 35 to 55 with chronic myeloid leukemia. Some clones in this sample may be carry-over from other donors' samples. CDR3 bases: TGTGCCAGTAGTATGCGGCAGCAACGGGGTGAAGCTTTCTTT. It encodes CASSMRQQRGEAFF.